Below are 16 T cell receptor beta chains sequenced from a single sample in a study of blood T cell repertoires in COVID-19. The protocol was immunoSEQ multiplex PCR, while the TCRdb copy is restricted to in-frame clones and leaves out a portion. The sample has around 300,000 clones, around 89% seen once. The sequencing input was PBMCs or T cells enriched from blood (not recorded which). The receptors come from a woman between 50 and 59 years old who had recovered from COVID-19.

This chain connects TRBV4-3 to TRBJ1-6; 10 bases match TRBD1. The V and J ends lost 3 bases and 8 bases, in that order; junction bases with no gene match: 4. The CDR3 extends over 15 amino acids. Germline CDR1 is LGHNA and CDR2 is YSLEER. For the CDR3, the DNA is TGCGCCAGCAGCCAGGGACAGGGGCCTTATTCACCCCTCCACTTT. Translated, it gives CASSQGQGPYSPLHF.

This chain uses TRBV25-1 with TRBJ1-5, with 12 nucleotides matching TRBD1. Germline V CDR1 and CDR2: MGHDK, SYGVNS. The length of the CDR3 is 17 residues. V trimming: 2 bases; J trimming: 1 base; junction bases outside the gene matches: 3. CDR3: CASSEPGTGGSNQPQHF. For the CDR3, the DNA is TGTGCCAGCAGTGAACCCGGGACAGGGGGCAGCAATCAGCCCCAGCATTTT. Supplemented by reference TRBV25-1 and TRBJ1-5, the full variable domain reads EADIYQTPRYLVIGTGKKITLECSQTMGHDKMYWYQQDPGMELHLIHYSYGVNSTEKGDLSSESTVSRIRTEHFPLTLESARPSHTSQYLCASSEPGTGGSNQPQHFGDGTRLSIL.

The CDR3 loop reads CASSVAGHNTEAFF. The CDR3 DNA sequence: TGTGCCAGCAGCGTGGCAGGGCATAACACTGAAGCTTTCTTT. This chain joins TRBV9 and TRBJ1-1; D may be TRBD1 (5 bases). Germline CDR1 SGDLS, CDR2 YYNGEE. The length of the CDR3 is 14 residues. With 2 bases removed from V and 2 bases from J, the gap between germline ends came to 10 bases.

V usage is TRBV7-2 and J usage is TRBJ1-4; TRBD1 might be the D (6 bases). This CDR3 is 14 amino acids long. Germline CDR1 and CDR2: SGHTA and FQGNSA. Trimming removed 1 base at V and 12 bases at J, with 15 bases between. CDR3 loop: CASSLGQAVGELFF. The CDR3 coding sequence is TGTGCCAGCAGCTTAGGACAGGCGGTTGGGGAACTGTTTTTT.

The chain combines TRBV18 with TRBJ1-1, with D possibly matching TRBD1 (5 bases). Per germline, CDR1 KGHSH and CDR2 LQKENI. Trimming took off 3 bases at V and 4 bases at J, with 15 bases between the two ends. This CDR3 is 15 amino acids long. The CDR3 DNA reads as TGTGCCAGCTCACCCGGGGGGAGGGGAGGCACTGAAGCTTTCTTT. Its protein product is CASSPGGRGGTEAFF.

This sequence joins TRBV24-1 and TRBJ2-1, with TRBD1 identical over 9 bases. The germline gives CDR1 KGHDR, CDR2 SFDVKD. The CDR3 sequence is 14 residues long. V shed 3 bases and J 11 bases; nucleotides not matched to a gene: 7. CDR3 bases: TGTGCCACCAGTGATGCGACAGGGGGGGATCAGCAGTTCTTC. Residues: CATSDATGGDQQFF.

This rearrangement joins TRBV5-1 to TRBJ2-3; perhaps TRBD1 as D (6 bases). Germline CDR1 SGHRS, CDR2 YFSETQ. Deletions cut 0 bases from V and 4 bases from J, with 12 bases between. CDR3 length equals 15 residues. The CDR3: CASSLDRVGADTQYF. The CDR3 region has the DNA TGCGCCAGCAGCTTGGACAGGGTCGGGGCAGATACGCAGTATTTT.

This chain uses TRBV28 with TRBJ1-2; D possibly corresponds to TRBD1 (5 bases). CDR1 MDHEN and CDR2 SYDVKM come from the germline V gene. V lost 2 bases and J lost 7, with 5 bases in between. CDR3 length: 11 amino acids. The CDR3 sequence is CASSLQGGYTF. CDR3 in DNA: TGTGCCAGCAGTTTACAGGGTGGCTACACCTTC.

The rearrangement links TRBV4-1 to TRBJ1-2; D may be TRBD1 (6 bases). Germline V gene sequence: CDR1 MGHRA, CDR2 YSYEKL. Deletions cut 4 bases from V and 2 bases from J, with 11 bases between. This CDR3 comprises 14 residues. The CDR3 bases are TGCGCCAGCAGCCGCCCAGACAGGAACTATGGCTACACCTTC. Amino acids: CASSRPDRNYGYTF.

The CDR3 region has the DNA TGTGCCAGCAGCTTAGGTCCGACAGGGGTGAACACTGAAGCTTTCTTT. It specifies CASSLGPTGVNTEAFF. The chain has TRBV7-3 and TRBJ1-1; 8 positions match TRBD1. Germline values: CDR1 SGHTA, CDR2 FQGTGA. The CDR3 contains 16 residues. With V trimmed by 2 bases and J by 0 bases, 5 bases remained unmatched.

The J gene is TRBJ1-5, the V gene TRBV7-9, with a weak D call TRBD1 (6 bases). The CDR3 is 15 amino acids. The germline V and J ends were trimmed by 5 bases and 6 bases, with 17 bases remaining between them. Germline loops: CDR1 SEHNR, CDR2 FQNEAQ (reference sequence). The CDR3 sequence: CASSPGGGAGQPQHF. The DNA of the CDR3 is TGTGCCAGCAGCCCCGGAGGGGGGGCGGGTCAGCCCCAGCATTTT.

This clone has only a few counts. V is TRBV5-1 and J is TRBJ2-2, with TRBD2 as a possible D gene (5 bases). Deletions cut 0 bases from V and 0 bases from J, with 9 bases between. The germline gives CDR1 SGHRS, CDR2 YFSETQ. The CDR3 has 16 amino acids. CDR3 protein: CASSLGFGTNTGELFF. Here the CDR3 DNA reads TGCGCCAGCAGCTTGGGTTTCGGGACGAACACCGGGGAGCTGTTTTTT. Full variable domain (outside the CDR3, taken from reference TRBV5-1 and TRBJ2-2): KAGVTQTPRYLIKTRGQQVTLSCSPISGHRSVSWYQQTPGQGLQFLFEYFSETQRNKGNFPGRFSGRQFSNSRSEMNVSTLELGDSALYLCASSLGFGTNTGELFFGEGSRLTVL.

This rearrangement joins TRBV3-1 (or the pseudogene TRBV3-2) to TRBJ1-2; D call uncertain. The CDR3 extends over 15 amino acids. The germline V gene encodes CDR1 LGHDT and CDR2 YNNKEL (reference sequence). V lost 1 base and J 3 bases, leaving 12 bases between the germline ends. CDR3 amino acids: CASSQGRRRDYGYTF. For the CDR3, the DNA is TGTGCCAGCAGCCAAGGACGAAGGCGGGACTATGGCTACACCTTC.

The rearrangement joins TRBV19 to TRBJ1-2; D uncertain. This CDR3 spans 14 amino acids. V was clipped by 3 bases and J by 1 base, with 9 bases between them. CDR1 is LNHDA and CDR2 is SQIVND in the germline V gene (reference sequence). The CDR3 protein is CASSIVRINYGYTF. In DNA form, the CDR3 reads TGTGCCAGTAGTATTGTGAGGATTAACTATGGCTACACCTTC.

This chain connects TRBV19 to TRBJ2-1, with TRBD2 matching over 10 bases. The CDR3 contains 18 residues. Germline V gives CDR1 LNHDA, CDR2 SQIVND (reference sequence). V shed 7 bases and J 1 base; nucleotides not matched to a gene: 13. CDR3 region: CASTPWVASGRSYNEQFF. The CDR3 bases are TGTGCCAGTACCCCTTGGGTTGCTAGCGGGAGATCCTACAATGAGCAGTTCTTC.

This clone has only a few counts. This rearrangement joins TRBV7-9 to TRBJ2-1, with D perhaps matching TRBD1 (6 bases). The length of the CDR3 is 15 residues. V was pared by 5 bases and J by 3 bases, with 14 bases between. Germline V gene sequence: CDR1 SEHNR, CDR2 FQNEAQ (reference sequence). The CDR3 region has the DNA TGTGCCAGCAGCCCCTGGGGGCGGAACTACAATGAGCAGTTCTTC. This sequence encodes CASSPWGRNYNEQFF.